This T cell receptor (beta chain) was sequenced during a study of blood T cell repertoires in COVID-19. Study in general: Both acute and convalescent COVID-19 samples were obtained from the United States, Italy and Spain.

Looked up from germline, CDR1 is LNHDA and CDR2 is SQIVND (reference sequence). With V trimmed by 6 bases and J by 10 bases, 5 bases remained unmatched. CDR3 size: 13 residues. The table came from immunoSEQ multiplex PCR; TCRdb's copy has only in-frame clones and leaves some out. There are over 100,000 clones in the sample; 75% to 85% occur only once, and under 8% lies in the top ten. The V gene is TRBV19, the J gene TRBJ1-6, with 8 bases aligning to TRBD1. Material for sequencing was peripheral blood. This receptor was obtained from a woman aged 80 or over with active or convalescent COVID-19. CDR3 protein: CASSIDRGSPLHF. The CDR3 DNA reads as TGTGCCAGTAGCATTGACAGGGGCTCACCCCTCCACTTT.